This is a list of T cell receptor beta chains from one sample in a study of T-cell reconstitution after alpha-beta-depleted transplantation in children. One entry per CDR3 protein results from TCRdb running MiXCR on the PCR reads. The table has 800,000 to 1,000,000 distinct CDR3 sequences, about 26% seen once. This material consisted of PBMCs, mostly from graft donor cells, taken 360 days after TCRalphabeta/CD19-depleted stem cell transplant. These TCRs come from a boy in the first two years of life who had a stem cell transplant for SCID, so the T cells may come from the graft donor. Each CDR3 is given with its conserved first and last residue. The order of the fields is D gene, clone size, V gene, J gene, CDR3 DNA, CDR3 protein. D genes are given only for firm matches. Size values are once, few and many counts, or a class for expanded clones, and some rows have none.

>TRBD1|-|TRBV12-3/TRBV12-4|TRBJ2-7
TGTGCCAGCAGTTGGGACAGGGTTTCTATCGAGCAGTACTTC
CASSWDRVSIEQYF
>-|few|TRBV4-3|TRBJ1-2
TGCGCCAGCAGCCAAGGGTACGGGGTCAGGGGCTACACCTTC
CASSQGYGVRGYTF
>-|few|TRBV24-1|TRBJ2-3
TGTGCCACCAGTGATTTGAAGGGCACAGATACGCAGTATTTT
CATSDLKGTDTQYF
>TRBD2|many|TRBV10-3|TRBJ2-7
TGTGCCATCAGTGAGCAACACCTGCTAGCGGGTAGATCCTACGAGCAGTACTTC
CAISEQHLLAGRSYEQYF
>-|-|TRBV7-9|TRBJ2-5
TGTGCCAGCAGCCCTCCCGGGATACTTCAAGAGACCCAGTACTTC
CASSPPGILQETQYF
>TRBD1|once|TRBV7-9|TRBJ1-6
TGTGCCAGCAGCTTGCGGACAGGTTATTCACCCCTCCACTTT
CASSLRTGYSPLHF
>-|-|TRBV4-3|TRBJ1-3
TGCGCCAGCAGCCAAAAAGTGGGGTTCAGGGACACCATATATTTT
CASSQKVGFRDTIYF
>-|once|TRBV24-1|TRBJ2-5
TGTGCCACCAGTGATCCTAAAACAGGGTTAGAGACCCAGTACTTC
CATSDPKTGLETQYF
>-|-|TRBV10-3|TRBJ2-5
TGTGCCATCAGTGCGGTGGGGGACCAAGAGACCCAGTACTTC
CAISAVGDQETQYF
>-|-|TRBV12-3/TRBV12-4|TRBJ2-7
TGTGCCAGCAGTTTAAGTCGGGGCCCAGGAGCCGATCACTACGAGCAGTACTTC
CASSLSRGPGADHYEQYF
>-|few|TRBV6-1|TRBJ1-3
TGTGCCAGCAGTCAAAATTACAGGGCCTTCTCTGGAAACACCATATATTTT
CASSQNYRAFSGNTIYF
>-|-|TRBV5-1|TRBJ1-1
TGCGCCAGCAGCTGGAGGGACAAGAACACTGAAGCTTTCTTT
CASSWRDKNTEAFF
>-|-|TRBV12-3/TRBV12-4|TRBJ2-1
TGTGCCGTCAGGGCGGTCTACAATGAGCAGTTCTTC
CAVRAVYNEQFF
>-|few|TRBV10-3|TRBJ2-7
TGTGCCATCAGTGAGTCGGGCAGCTTCGAGCAGTACTTC
CAISESGSFEQYF
>-|-|TRBV6-6|TRBJ1-5
TGTGCCAGCTCGGGGGCGGGTCAGCCCCAGCATTTT
CASSGAGQPQHF
>TRBD2|few|TRBV12-3/TRBV12-4|TRBJ2-7
TGTGCCAGCAGTCCTCGACTAGCGGGGGTATACGAGCAGTACTTC
CASSPRLAGVYEQYF
>-|-|TRBV19|TRBJ2-1
TGTGCCAGTAGACAGGGTGGGGATGAGCAGTTCTTC
CASRQGGDEQFF
>-|-|TRBV4-1|TRBJ1-2
TGCGCCAGCAGCCAAGATCCCCAGAGCTCTAACTATGGCTACACCTTC
CASSQDPQSSNYGYTF
>-|few|TRBV5-5|TRBJ1-1
TGTGCCAGCAGGGCTTTGACAGGTGCGGGTGAAGCTTTCTTT
CASRALTGAGEAFF
>TRBD1|few|TRBV6-1|TRBJ1-5
TGTGCCAGTACCGACAGGGATAGCAATCAGCCCCAGCATTTT
CASTDRDSNQPQHF
>TRBD2|-|TRBV20-1|TRBJ2-7
TGCAGCGCGGGGGAGCCTGGATCTACGACCTACCAGCAGTACTTC
CSAGEPGSTTYQQYF
>-|-|TRBV13|TRBJ1-1
TGTGCCAGCAGAACCACAGATGGGGGCACTGAAGCTTTCTTT
CASRTTDGGTEAFF
>TRBD1|-|TRBV5-1|TRBJ2-1
TGCGCCAGCAGCTTGGAAGACAGGGAAAGGGGTGAGCAGTTCTTC
CASSLEDRERGEQFF
>-|few|TRBV7-2|TRBJ2-5
TGTGCCAGCAGCTTAGCTCAGGGCAAGACCCAGTACTTC
CASSLAQGKTQYF
>-|-|TRBV7-2|TRBJ2-5
TGTGCCAGCAGCTTAGGACTCTGGAGGCCGGGGACCCAGTACTTC
CASSLGLWRPGTQYF
>-|-|TRBV27|TRBJ2-1
TGTGCCAGCAGTTTATCGGGGGTTGGGGACCTCCTTAGTGGCTCCTACAATGAGCAGTTCTTC
CASSLSGVGDLLSGSYNEQFF
>-|-|TRBV7-2|TRBJ2-7
TGTGCCAGCAGCCTCATCGAGGGAATCCACGAGCAGTACTTC
CASSLIEGIHEQYF
>TRBD1|-|TRBV15|TRBJ1-1
TGTGCCACCAGCGTCCTGCAGGGGGCGGATGAAGCTTTCTTT
CATSVLQGADEAFF
>TRBD2|once|TRBV7-3|TRBJ2-3
TGTGCCAGCAGCGCGGGACTAGCGGGGGATACGCAGTATTTT
CASSAGLAGDTQYF
>-|few|TRBV29-1|TRBJ2-5
TGCAGCGTTGGGGATTTAGGGGAGACCCAGTACTTC
CSVGDLGETQYF
>-|-|TRBV28|TRBJ2-7
TGTGCCAGCAGCCTCGGGGGAGAGGGACACGAGCAGTACTTC
CASSLGGEGHEQYF
>TRBD2|-|TRBV29-1|TRBJ2-3
TGCAGCGTCTACCCCGGGACTAGGGGTGGTACGCAGTATTTT
CSVYPGTRGGTQYF
>-|-|TRBV4-3|TRBJ2-3
TGCGCCAGCAGCCAAGGGGGTGGGGGAGATACGCAGTATTTT
CASSQGGGGDTQYF
>-|-|TRBV2|TRBJ2-7
TGTGCCAGCAGAAAAAACAGGGATTCAGGCGAGCAGTACTTC
CASRKNRDSGEQYF
>TRBD2|few|TRBV20-1|TRBJ2-7
TGCAGTGCCGTAGATTCGGCGGGGGTCTCCTACGAGCAGTACTTC
CSAVDSAGVSYEQYF
>TRBD1|few|TRBV20-1|TRBJ2-3
TGCAGTGGGGTGACAGGGGGCACAGATACGCAGTATTTT
CSGVTGGTDTQYF
>-|few|TRBV4-1|TRBJ2-5
TGCGCCAGCAGCCAAGTGAGTTTCGGGGGATTCGAGACCCAGTACTTC
CASSQVSFGGFETQYF
>-|-|TRBV12-3/TRBV12-4|TRBJ2-7
TGCGCCAGCAGCTTACAGCCCTCCTACGAGCAGTACTTC
CASSLQPSYEQYF
>TRBD1|-|TRBV5-1|TRBJ1-1
TGCGCCAGCAGCTTGGATTGGGACAGCGGACGGGCTTTCTTT
CASSLDWDSGRAFF
>-|few|TRBV6-2/TRBV6-3|TRBJ2-3
TGTGCCAGCAAAACTTTGTACCCTACAGATACGCAGTATTTT
CASKTLYPTDTQYF
>-|-|TRBV10-3|TRBJ2-7
TGTGCCATCAGTGAGTCTGGGGTAAAGCAGTACTTC
CAISESGVKQYF
>TRBD1|-|TRBV4-1|TRBJ1-6
TGCGCCAGCAGCCGGGGACAGGGTACTTCACCCCTCCACTTT
CASSRGQGTSPLHF
>-|many|TRBV5-1|TRBJ2-3
TGCGCCAGCAAAACGGGGAATACAGATACGCAGTATTTT
CASKTGNTDTQYF
>TRBD2|few|TRBV4-3|TRBJ2-3
TGCGCCAGCAGCCAAGGGCCGTCTCGGGGGGGCATAGGCGCAGATACGCAGTATTTT
CASSQGPSRGGIGADTQYF
>-|few|TRBV29-1|TRBJ1-2
TGCAGCGTTGAAATGTCTGCAGGGCGATGGAACTATGGCTACACCTTC
CSVEMSAGRWNYGYTF
>-|few|TRBV3-1|TRBJ1-2
TGTGCCAGCAGCCCCGGCGGGAAAAACTATGGCTACACCTTC
CASSPGGKNYGYTF
>TRBD1|few|TRBV7-6|TRBJ2-7
TGTGCCAGCAGCGAATACGGGACAGTTCTCGAGCAGTACTTC
CASSEYGTVLEQYF